This section outlines one T cell receptor (beta chain) sequence together with its context. What it binds is not known. Trimming took off 0 bases at V and 6 bases at J, with 8 bases between the two ends. Germline V CDR1 and CDR2: KGHDR, SFDVKD. The CDR3 has 14 residues. Noted time point: newly diagnosed GD, antithyroid drugs for less than 3 months. PBMC RNA served as the TCR library source. This sample was taken from a study of regulatory T cells in long-lasting Graves disease. General observations from the study: TRBV28, TRBJ1-2 and TRBJ2-5 were segments that persistent disease favored. Only a small sample size was used, which may have cut accuracy.

Arm-PCR of CDR3 regions and iRepertoire HTBI primers were used to build TCR beta libraries. Using its own MiXCR run on the multiplex PCR reads, TCRdb lists one record per CDR3 protein. The sample holds 200,000 to 250,000 distinct CDR3 sequences; around a fifth are singletons and the top ten take approximately 12%. These data were also filed under a second study, of T cells in Graves' hyperthyroidism and ophthalmopathy. That paper adds: Diagnosis of hyperthyroidism was new in patients aged 18 to 65, and its duration was under 2 months.

The gene calls are TRBV24-1 and TRBJ1-5; perhaps TRBD1 as D (5 bases). The TCR originated in a woman in her twenties or thirties with Graves disease. Sequenced here: peripheral blood mononuclear cells (PBMCs), sampled at new diagnosis, from a patient treated with antithyroid drugs. CDR3 amino acids: CATSDLGGSQPQHF. The CDR3 DNA reads TGTGCCACCAGTGATTTGGGGGGAAGTCAGCCCCAGCATTTT.